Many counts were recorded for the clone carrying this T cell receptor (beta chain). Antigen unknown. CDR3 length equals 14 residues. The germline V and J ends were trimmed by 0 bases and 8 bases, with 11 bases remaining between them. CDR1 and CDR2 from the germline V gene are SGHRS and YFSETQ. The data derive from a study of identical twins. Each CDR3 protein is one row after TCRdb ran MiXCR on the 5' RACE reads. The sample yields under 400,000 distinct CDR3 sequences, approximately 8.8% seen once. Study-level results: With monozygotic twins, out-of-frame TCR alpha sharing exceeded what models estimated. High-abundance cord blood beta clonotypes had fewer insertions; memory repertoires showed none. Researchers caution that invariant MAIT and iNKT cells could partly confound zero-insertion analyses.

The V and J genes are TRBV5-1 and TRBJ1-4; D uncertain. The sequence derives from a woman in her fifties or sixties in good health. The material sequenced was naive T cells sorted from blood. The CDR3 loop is CASSLGLAGEKLFF. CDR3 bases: TGCGCCAGCAGCTTGGGCCTCGCGGGAGAAAAACTGTTTTTT.